This T cell receptor beta chain was recorded in a study of blood T cell repertoires in COVID-19. About the research overall: Acute and convalescent COVID-19 samples came from the United States, Italy and Spain. The cDNA or gDNA used as material had been derived from T cells, B-cell-depleted T cells, or PBMCs.

Original handling: For nucleated cells, counts were estimated from reference gene primer amplification. Sequenced by immunoSEQ multiplex PCR; TCRdb stores in-frame clones only, minus some. The D gene and trimming were derived from the DNA, and the V and J assignments and clone size from that table. The sample has 150,000 to 200,000 clones, 82% seen once. This CDR3 contains 14 residues. From germline, CDR1 is SGHDN and CDR2 FVKESK. V lost 4 bases to trimming and J lost 4 bases; unmatched junction nucleotides: 4. Seattle enrolled patients during active infection and tracked them longitudinally. Sequenced sample: peripheral blood. The source of this sequence is a woman between 55 and 75 years old with COVID-19, enrolled during active disease. The chain is built from TRBV14 and TRBJ1-2; 9 nucleotides align to TRBD1. The CDR3 is CASSLGTGTYGYTF. Here the CDR3 DNA reads TGTGCCAGCAGCCTGGGGACAGGGACCTATGGCTACACCTTC.